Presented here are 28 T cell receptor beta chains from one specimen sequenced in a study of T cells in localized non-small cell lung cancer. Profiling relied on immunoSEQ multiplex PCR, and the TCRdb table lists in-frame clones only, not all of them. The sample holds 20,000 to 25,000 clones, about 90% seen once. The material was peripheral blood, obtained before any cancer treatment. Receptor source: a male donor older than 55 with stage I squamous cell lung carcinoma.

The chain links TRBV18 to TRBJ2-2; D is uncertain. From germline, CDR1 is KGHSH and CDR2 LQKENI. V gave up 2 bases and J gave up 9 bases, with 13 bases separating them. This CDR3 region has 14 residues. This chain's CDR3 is CASSPGQEDRELFF. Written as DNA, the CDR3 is TGTGCCAGCTCACCAGGGCAGGAAGACCGGGAGCTGTTTTTT.

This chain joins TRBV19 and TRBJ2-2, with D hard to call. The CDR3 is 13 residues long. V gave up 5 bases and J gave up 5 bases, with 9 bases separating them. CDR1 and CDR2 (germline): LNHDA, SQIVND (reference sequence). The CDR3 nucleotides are TGTGCCAGTAGTCTCTCTCAGACCGGGGAGCTGTTTTTT. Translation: CASSLSQTGELFF.

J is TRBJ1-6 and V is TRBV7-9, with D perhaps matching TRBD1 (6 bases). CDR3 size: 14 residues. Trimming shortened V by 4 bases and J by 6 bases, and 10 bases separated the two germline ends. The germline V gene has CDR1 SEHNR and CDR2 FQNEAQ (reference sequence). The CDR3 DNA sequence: TGTGCCAGCAGCTACGACAGGAGTAATTCACCCCTCCACTTT. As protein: CASSYDRSNSPLHF.

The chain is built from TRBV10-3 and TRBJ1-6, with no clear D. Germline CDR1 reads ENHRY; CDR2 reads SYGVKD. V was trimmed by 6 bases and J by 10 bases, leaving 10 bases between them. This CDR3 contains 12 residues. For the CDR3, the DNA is TGTGCCATCAGCGGGCCCCGGTCACCCCTCCACTTT. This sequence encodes CAISGPRSPLHF.

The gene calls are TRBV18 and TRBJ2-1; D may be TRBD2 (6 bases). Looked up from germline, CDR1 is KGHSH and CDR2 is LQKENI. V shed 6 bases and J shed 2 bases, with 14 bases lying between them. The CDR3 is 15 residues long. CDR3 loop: CASSLGGIAYNEQFF. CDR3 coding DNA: TGTGCCAGCTCCTTGGGGGGAATCGCCTACAATGAGCAGTTCTTC.

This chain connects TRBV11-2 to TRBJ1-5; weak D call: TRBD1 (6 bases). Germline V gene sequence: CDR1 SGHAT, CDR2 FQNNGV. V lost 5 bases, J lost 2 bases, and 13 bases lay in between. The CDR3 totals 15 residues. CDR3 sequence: CASSIQDSRNQPQHF. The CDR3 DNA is TGTGCCAGCAGCATCCAGGACAGCCGCAATCAGCCCCAGCATTTT.

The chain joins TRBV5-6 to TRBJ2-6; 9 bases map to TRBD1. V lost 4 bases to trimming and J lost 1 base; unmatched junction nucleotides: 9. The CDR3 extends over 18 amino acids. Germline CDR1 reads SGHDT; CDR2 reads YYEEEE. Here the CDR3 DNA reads TGTGCCAGCAGCGTCAACAGGGGGCGTTATTCTGGGGCCAACGTCCTGACTTTC. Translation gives CASSVNRGRYSGANVLTF.

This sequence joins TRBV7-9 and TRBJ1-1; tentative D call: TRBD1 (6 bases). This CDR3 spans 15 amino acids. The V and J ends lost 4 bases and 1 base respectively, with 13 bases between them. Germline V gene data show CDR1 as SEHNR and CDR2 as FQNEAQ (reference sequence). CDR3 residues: CASSSGGRTNTEAFF. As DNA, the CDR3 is TGTGCCAGCAGCTCCGGGGGCAGAACGAACACTGAAGCTTTCTTT.

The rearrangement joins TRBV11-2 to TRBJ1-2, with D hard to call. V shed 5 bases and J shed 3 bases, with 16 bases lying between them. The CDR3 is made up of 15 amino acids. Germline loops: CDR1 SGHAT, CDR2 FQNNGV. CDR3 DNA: TGTGCCAGCAGCCCAGCCCAAGGACGCGACTATGGCTACACCTTC. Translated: CASSPAQGRDYGYTF.

The CDR3 region is CASSLAAGPTDTQYF. CDR3 coding DNA: TGCGCCAGCAGCTTGGCGGCAGGCCCCACAGATACGCAGTATTTT. The chain recombines TRBV5-1 with TRBJ2-3; no reliable D call. There are 15 residues in the CDR3. V was pared by 0 bases and J by 2 bases, with 10 bases between. The germline V gene encodes CDR1 SGHRS and CDR2 YFSETQ. The full variable domain, its missing parts supplied by reference TRBV5-1 and TRBJ2-3, is KAGVTQTPRYLIKTRGQQVTLSCSPISGHRSVSWYQQTPGQGLQFLFEYFSETQRNKGNFPGRFSGRQFSNSRSEMNVSTLELGDSALYLCASSLAAGPTDTQYFGPGTRLTVL.

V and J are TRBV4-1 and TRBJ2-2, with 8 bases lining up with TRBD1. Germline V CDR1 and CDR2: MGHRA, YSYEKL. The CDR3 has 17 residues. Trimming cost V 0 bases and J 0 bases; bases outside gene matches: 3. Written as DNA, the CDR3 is TGCGCCAGCAGCCAAGAAGGGACAGGAACGAACACCGGGGAGCTGTTTTTT. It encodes CASSQEGTGTNTGELFF.

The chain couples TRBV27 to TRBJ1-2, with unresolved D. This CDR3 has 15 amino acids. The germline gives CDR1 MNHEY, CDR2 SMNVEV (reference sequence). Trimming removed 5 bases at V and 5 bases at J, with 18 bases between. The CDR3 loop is CASSLSGSRRYGYTF. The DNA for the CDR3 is TGTGCCAGCAGTCTTTCAGGTTCGAGGAGGTATGGCTACACCTTC.

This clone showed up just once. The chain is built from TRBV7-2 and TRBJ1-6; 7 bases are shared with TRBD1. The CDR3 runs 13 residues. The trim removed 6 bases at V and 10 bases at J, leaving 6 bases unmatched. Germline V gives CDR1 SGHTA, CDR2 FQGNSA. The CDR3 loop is CASRTGLESPLHF. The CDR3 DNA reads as TGTGCCAGCAGGACAGGGTTAGAATCACCCCTCCACTTT.

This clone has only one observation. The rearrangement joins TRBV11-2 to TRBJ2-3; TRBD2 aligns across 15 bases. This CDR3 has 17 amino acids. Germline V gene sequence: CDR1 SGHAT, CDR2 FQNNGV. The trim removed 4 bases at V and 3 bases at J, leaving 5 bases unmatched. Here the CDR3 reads CASSSGLAGGPTDTQYF. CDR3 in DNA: TGTGCCAGCAGCTCCGGACTAGCGGGGGGGCCAACAGATACGCAGTATTTT.

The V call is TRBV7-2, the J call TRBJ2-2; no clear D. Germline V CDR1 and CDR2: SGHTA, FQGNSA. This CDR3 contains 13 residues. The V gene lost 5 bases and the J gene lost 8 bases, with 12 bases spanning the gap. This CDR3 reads CASSPFAAGELFF. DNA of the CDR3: TGTGCCAGCAGCCCGTTTGCAGCTGGGGAGCTGTTTTTT.

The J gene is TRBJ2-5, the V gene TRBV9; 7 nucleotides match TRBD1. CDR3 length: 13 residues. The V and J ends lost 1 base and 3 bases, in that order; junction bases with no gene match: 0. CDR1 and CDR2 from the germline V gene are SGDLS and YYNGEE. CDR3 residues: CASSVQGEETQYF. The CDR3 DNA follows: TGTGCCAGCAGCGTACAGGGGGAAGAGACCCAGTACTTC.

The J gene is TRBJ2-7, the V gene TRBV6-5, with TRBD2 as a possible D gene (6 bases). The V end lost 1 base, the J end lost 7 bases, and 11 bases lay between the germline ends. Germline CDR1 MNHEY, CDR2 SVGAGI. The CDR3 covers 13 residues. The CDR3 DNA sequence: TGTGCCAGCAGTTACTGGACGGAGGGGGAGCAGTACTTC. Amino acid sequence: CASSYWTEGEQYF.

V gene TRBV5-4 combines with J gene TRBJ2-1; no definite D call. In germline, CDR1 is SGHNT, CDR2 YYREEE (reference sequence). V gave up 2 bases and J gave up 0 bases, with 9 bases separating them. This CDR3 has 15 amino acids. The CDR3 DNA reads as TGTGCCAGCAGCTTAGACGTGAGCTCCTACAATGAGCAGTTCTTC. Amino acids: CASSLDVSSYNEQFF.

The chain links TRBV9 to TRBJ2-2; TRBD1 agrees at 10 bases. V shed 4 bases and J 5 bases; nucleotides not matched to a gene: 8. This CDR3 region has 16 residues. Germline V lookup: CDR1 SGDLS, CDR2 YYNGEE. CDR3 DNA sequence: TGTGCCAGCAGCCTCCGGGACAGGGGCGGTACCGGGGAGCTGTTTTTT. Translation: CASSLRDRGGTGELFF.

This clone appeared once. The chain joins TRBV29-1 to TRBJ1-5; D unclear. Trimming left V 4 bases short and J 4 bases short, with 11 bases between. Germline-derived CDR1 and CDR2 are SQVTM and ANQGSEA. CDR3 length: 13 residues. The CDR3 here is CSVVAGRNQPQHF. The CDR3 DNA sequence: TGCAGCGTTGTCGCAGGACGGAATCAGCCCCAGCATTTT.

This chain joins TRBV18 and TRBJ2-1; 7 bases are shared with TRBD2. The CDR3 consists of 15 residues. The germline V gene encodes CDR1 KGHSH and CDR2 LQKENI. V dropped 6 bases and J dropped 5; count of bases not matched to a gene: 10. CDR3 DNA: TGTGCCAGCTCCCTGGGGACTACCCGCGACAATGAGCAGTTCTTC. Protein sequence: CASSLGTTRDNEQFF.

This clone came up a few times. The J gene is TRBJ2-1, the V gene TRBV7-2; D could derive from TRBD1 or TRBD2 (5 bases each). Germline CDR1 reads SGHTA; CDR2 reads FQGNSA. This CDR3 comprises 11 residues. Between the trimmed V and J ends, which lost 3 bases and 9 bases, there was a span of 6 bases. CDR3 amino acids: CASSFGGEQFF. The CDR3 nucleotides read TGTGCCAGCAGCTTTGGGGGTGAGCAGTTCTTC.

CDR3: CASSQDISGGNTIYF. DNA for the CDR3: TGCGCCAGCAGCCAAGATATCTCGGGAGGAAACACCATATATTTT. The rearrangement links TRBV4-3 to TRBJ1-3; no definite D call. Looked up from germline, CDR1 is LGHNA and CDR2 is YSLEER. V shed 0 bases and J shed 4 bases, with 10 bases lying between them. The CDR3 has 15 amino acids.

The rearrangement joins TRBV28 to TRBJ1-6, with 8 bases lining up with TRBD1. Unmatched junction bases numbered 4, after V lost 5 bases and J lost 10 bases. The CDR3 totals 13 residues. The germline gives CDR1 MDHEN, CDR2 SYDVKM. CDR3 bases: TGTGCCAGCAGTGTCAGGGGGCGGTCACCCCTCCACTTT. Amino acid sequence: CASSVRGRSPLHF.

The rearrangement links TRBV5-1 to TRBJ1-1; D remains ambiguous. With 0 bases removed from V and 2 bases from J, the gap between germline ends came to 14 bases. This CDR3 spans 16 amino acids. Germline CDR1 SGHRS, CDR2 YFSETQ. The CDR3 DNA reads TGCGCCAGCAGCTTGGCCGGCCTTGCTGGAAACACTGAAGCTTTCTTT. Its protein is CASSLAGLAGNTEAFF.

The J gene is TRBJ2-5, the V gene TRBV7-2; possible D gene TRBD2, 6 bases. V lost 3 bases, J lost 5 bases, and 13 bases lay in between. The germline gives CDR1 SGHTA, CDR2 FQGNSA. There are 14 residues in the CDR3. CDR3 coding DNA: TGTGCCAGCAGCTTCGGGGGAGTACGGGAGACCCAGTACTTC. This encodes CASSFGGVRETQYF.

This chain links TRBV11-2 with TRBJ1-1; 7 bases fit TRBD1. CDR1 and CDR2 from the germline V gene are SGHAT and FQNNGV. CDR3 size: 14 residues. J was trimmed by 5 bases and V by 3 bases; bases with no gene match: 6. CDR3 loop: CASSFDRARTEAFF. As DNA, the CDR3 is TGTGCCAGCAGCTTCGACAGGGCGAGGACTGAAGCTTTCTTT. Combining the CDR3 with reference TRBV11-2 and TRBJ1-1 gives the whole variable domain EAGVAQSPRYKIIEKRQSVAFWCNPISGHATLYWYQQILGQGPKLLIQFQNNGVVDDSQLPKDRFSAERLKGVDSTLKIQPAKLEDSAVYLCASSFDRARTEAFFGQGTRLTVV.

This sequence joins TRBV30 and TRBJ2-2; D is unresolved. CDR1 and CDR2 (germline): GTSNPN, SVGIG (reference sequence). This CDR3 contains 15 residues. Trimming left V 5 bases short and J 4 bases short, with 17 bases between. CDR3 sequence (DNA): TGTGCCTGGGAGGAACTGGGCAGAGGCACCGGGGAGCTGTTTTTT. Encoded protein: CAWEELGRGTGELFF.